A selection of T cell receptor beta chains follows, all from one sample in a study of shared clonotypes between healthy human individuals. TCRdb's copy holds only in-frame clones and misses some; the assay was immunoSEQ multiplex PCR. The sample includes hundreds of thousands of clones, 75% to 85% seen only once; the top ten take 13%. Sample: PBMCs. These receptors came from a middle-aged woman in good health. Some clones in this sample may be carry-over from other donors' samples. CDR3s leave out the opening cysteine and the closing phenylalanine or tryptophan.

J	V	CDR3
TRBJ2-5	TRBV30	AWSSGLVQETQY
TRBJ2-3	TRBV2	ASGGWAGVAGAATDTQY
TRBJ2-6	TRBV18	ASSPRGHISGANVLT
TRBJ1-2	TRBV9	ASSEWDRNYGYT
TRBJ2-7	TRBV11-2	ASSSDLGIYEQY
TRBJ1-5	TRBV19	ATQPRGSSNQPQH
TRBJ2-7	TRBV5-4	ASSPAGLSSYEQY
TRBJ1-2	TRBV30	AWSTGTGYGYT
TRBJ2-7	TRBV4-2	ASSQDGNGIYEQY
TRBJ1-1	TRBV15	ATSRDLGGEAF
TRBJ2-3	TRBV9	ASSVGPTGADTQY
TRBJ2-2	TRBV2	ASSEGDRAGELF
TRBJ1-5	TRBV10-3	AISDLGQNQPQH
TRBJ2-2	TRBV5-1	ASHLEPNTGELF
TRBJ1-2	TRBV6-1	ASRGTGRPGYT
TRBJ1-5	TRBV2	ASSVRPGTGLTNGQPQH
TRBJ1-2	TRBV6-1	ASRDAGVGYGYT
TRBJ2-2	TRBV11-3	ASSHSTGELF
TRBJ2-5	TRBV10-3	AISAGIQETQY
.	TRBV6-5	ASSYGTGVEQY
TRBJ2-3	TRBV29-1	SVGKTGVPDTQY